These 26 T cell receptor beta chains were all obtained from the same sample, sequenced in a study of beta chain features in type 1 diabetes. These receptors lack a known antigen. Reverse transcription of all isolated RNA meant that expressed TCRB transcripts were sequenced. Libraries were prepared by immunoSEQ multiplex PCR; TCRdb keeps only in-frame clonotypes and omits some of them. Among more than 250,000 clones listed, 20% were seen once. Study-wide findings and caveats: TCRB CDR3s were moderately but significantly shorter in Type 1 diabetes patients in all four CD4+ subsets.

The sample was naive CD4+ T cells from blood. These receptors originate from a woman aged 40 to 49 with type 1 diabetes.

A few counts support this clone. This chain's CDR3 is CASSWGQGYGQPQHF. CDR3 coding DNA: TGTGCCAGCAGCTGGGGACAGGGGTACGGTCAGCCCCAGCATTTT. This sequence joins TRBV5-6 and TRBJ1-5, with TRBD1 matching 10 bases. The germline V gene has CDR1 SGHDT and CDR2 YYEEEE. The CDR3 has 15 residues. J lost 6 bases, V lost 3 bases, and 6 bases had no gene match.

CDR3 loop: CASSPSWAGAGNEQFF. The CDR3 DNA reads as TGCGCCAGCAGCCCTTCTTGGGCGGGAGCGGGGAATGAGCAGTTCTTC. The chain couples TRBV4-3 to TRBJ2-1; TRBD2 agrees at 7 bases. CDR1 and CDR2 (germline): LGHNA, YSLEER. J gave up 7 bases and V 4 bases, and 13 bases lay outside the gene matches. CDR3 length: 16 residues.

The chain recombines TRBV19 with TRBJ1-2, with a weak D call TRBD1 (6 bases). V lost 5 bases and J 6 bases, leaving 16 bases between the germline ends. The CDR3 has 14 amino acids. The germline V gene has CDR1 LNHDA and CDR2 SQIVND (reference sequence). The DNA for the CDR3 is TGTGCCAGTAGTGGGGGACAAGCAAGGGATGGCTACACCTTC. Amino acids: CASSGGQARDGYTF.

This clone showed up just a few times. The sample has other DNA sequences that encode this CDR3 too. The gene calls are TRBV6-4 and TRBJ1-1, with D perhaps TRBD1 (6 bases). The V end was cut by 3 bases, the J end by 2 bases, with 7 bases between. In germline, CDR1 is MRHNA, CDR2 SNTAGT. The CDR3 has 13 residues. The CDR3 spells CASSEQGNTEAFF. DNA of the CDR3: TGTGCCAGCAGTGAACAGGGTAACACTGAAGCTTTCTTT.

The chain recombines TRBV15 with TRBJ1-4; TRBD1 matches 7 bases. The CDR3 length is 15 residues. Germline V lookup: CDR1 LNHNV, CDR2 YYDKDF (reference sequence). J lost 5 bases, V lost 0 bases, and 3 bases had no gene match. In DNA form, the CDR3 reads TGTGCCACCAGCAGAGATCAGGGACAGAATGAAAAACTGTTTTTT. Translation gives CATSRDQGQNEKLFF.

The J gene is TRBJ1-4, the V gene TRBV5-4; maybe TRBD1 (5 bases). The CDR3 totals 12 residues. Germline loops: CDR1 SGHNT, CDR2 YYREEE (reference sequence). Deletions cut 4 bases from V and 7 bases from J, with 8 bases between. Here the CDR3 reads CASSLGGEKLFF. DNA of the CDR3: TGTGCCAGCAGCCTCGGGGGTGAAAAACTGTTTTTT.

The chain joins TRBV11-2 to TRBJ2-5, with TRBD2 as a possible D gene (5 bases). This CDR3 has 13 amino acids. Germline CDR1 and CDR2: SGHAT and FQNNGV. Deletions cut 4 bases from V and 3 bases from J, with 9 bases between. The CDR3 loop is CASSSSGKETQYF. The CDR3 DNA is TGTGCCAGCAGCTCCTCGGGGAAAGAGACCCAGTACTTC. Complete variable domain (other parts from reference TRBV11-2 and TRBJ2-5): EAGVAQSPRYKIIEKRQSVAFWCNPISGHATLYWYQQILGQGPKLLIQFQNNGVVDDSQLPKDRFSAERLKGVDSTLKIQPAKLEDSAVYLCASSSSGKETQYFGPGTRLLVL.

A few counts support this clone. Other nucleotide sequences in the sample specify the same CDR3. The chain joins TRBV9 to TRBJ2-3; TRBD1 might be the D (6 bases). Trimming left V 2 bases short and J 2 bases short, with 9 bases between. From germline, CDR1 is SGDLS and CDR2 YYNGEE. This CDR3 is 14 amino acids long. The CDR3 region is CASSVTGITDTQYF. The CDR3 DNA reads TGTGCCAGCAGCGTCACAGGGATCACAGATACGCAGTATTTT. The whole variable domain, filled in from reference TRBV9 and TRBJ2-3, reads DSGVTQTPKHLITATGQRVTLRCSPRSGDLSVYWYQQSLDQGLQFLIQYYNGEERAKGNILERFSAQQFPDLHSELNLSSLELGDSALYFCASSVTGITDTQYFGPGTRLTVL.

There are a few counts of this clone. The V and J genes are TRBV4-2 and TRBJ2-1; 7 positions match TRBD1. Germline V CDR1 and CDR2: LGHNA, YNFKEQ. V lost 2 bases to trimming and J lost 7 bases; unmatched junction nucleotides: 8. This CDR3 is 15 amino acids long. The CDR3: CASSQIGTGENEQFF. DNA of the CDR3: TGTGCCAGCAGCCAAATCGGTACAGGGGAGAATGAGCAGTTCTTC.

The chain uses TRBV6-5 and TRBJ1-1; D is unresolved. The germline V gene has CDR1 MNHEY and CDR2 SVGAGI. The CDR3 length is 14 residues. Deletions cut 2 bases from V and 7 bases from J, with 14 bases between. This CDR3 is CASSYGQVPGEAFF. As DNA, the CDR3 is TGTGCCAGCAGTTACGGGCAGGTGCCCGGTGAAGCTTTCTTT.

The CDR3 DNA reads as TGTGCCAGCTCCCCGCGGGACTTCCACAATGAGCAGTTCTTC. Translated, it gives CASSPRDFHNEQFF. The rearrangement uses TRBV25-1 and TRBJ2-1; possibly TRBD2 for D (6 bases). Trimming removed 8 bases at V and 5 bases at J, with 16 bases between. Per germline, CDR1 MGHDK and CDR2 SYGVNS. The CDR3 consists of 14 residues.

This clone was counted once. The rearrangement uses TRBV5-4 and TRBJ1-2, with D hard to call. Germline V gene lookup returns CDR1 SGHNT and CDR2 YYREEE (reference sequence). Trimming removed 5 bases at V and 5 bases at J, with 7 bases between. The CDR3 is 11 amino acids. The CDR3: CASSPGYGYTF. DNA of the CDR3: TGTGCCAGCAGTCCCGGTTATGGCTACACCTTC.

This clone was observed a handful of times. The CDR3 loop is CATSRDTVTDTQYF. The DNA of the CDR3 is TGTGCCACCAGCAGAGACACGGTCACAGATACGCAGTATTTT. The rearrangement joins TRBV15 to TRBJ2-3; D gene unclear. The CDR3 covers 14 residues. Germline V gene lookup returns CDR1 LNHNV and CDR2 YYDKDF (reference sequence). V was trimmed by 0 bases and J by 2 bases, leaving 6 bases between them.

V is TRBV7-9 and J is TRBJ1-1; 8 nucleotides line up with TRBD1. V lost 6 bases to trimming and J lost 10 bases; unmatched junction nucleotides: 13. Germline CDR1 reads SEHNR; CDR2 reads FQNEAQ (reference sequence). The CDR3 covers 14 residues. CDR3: CASSRQGPGPGAFF. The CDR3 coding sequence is TGTGCCAGCAGTCGACAGGGGCCCGGGCCCGGAGCTTTCTTT. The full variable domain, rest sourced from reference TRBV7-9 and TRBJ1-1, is DTGVSQNPRHKITKRGQNVTFRCDPISEHNRLYWYRQTLGQGPEFLTYFQNEAQLEKSRLLSDRFSAERPKGSFSTLEIQRTEQGDSAMYLCASSRQGPGPGAFFGQGTRLTVV.

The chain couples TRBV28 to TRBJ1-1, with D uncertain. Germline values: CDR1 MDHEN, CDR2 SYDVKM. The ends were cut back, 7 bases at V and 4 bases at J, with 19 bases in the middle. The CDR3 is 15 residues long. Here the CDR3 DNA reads TGTGCCAGCACCCTTCCGGGGAATCCGAGCACTGAAGCTTTCTTT. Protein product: CASTLPGNPSTEAFF.

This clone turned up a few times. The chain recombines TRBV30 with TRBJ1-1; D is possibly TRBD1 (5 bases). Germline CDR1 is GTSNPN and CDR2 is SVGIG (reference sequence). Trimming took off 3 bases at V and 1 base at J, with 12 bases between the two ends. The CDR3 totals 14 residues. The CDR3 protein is CAWSIVGQNTEAFF. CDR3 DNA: TGTGCCTGGAGCATTGTGGGGCAGAACACTGAAGCTTTCTTT.

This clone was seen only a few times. The CDR3 here is CSVEIGRNTEAFF. The CDR3 region has the DNA TGCAGCGTTGAAATAGGGAGGAACACTGAAGCTTTCTTT. This sequence joins TRBV29-1 and TRBJ1-1; D is undetermined. V was pared by 2 bases and J by 1 base, with 8 bases between. In germline, CDR1 is SQVTM, CDR2 ANQGSEA. The CDR3 covers 13 residues.

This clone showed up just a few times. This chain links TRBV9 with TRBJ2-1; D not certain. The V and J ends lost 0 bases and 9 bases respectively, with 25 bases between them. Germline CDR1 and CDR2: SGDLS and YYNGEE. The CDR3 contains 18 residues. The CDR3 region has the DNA TGTGCCAGCAGCGTAGGGCTGAAGTATCTGGGCCCTTTAAGTGAGCAGTTCTTC. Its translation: CASSVGLKYLGPLSEQFF.

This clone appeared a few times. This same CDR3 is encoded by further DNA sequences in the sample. The CDR3 is CASSLEGGDEQFF. In nucleotides, the CDR3 is TGTGCCAGCAGCTTAGAAGGAGGGGATGAGCAGTTCTTC. The rearrangement joins TRBV7-9 to TRBJ2-1; D might be TRBD2 (6 bases). The CDR3 consists of 13 residues. The ends were cut back, 1 base at V and 8 bases at J, with 9 bases in the middle. Germline CDR1 reads SEHNR; CDR2 reads FQNEAQ (reference sequence).

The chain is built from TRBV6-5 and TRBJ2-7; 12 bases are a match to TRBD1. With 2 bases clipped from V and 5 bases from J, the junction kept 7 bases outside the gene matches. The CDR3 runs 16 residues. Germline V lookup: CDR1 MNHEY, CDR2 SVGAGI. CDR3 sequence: CASSYTGTGGFHEQYF. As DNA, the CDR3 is TGTGCCAGCAGTTACACAGGGACAGGGGGCTTTCACGAGCAGTACTTC.

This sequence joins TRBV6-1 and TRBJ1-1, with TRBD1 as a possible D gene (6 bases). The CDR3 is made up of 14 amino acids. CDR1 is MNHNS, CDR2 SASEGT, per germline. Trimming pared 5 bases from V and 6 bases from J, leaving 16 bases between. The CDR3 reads CASSTHRTAAEAFF. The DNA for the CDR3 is TGTGCCAGCAGTACCCACAGGACAGCCGCTGAAGCTTTCTTT.

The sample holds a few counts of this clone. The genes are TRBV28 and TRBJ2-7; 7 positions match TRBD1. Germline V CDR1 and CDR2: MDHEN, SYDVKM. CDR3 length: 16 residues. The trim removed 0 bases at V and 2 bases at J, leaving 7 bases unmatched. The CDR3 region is CASSLWQTGRAYEQYF. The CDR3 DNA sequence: TGTGCCAGCAGTTTATGGCAGACAGGGAGAGCCTACGAGCAGTACTTC.

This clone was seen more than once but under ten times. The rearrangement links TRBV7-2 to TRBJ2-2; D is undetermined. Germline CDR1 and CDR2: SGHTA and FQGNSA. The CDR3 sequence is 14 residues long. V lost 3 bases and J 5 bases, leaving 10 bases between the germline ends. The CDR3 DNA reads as TGTGCCAGCAGCTTTCCCGGAGAAACCGGGGAGCTGTTTTTT. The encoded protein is CASSFPGETGELFF.

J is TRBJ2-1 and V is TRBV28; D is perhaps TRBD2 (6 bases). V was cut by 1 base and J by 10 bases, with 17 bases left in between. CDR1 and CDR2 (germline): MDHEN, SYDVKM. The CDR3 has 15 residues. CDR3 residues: CASSLSRDWGPEQFF. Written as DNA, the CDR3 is TGTGCCAGCAGTTTATCGCGGGACTGGGGCCCGGAGCAGTTCTTC.

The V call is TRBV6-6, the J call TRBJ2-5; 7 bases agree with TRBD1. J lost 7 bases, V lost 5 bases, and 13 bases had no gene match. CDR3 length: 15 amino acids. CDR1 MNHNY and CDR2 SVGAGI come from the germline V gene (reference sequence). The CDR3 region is CASSPRQGQNGTQYF. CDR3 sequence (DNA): TGTGCCAGCAGTCCCCGACAGGGACAAAACGGGACCCAGTACTTC.

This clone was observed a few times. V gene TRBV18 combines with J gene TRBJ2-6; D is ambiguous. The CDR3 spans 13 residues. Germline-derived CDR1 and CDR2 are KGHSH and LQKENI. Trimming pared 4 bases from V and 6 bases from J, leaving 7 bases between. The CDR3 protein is CASSQLEANVLTF. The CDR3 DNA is TGTGCCAGCTCACAACTTGAGGCCAACGTCCTGACTTTC.